The entry that follows covers one T cell receptor beta chain sequence. This sample is drawn from a study of blood T cell repertoires in COVID-19. CDR1 is ENHRY, CDR2 SYGVKD, per germline. The CDR3 consists of 15 residues. V was clipped by 6 bases and J by 7 bases; unmatched bases: 8. The assay was immunoSEQ multiplex PCR, and TCRdb's table has in-frame clones only and misses some. The profile covers roughly 280,000 clones, with 70% to 90% appearing a single time and approximately 4% taken by the ten largest. This clonotype was obtained from a woman aged 25-40 years with acute COVID-19. The chain joins TRBV10-3 to TRBJ1-6; 8 nucleotides match TRBD1. The sample was PBMCs or T cells enriched from blood (not recorded which). The CDR3 coding sequence is TGTGCCATCAGCGAAGGACAGGGACTAAATTCACCCCTCCACTTT. It yields the protein CAISEGQGLNSPLHF.